The next 13 T cell receptor beta chains were all read from a single sample in a study of human thymus T cells. Resections removed during corrective heart surgery provided the thymus tissue used. Some clones are missing from TCRdb's copy, which holds only in-frame ones; the method was immunoSEQ multiplex PCR. The repertoire consists of more than 70,000 clones, with just over 95% occurring once and the leading ten covering roughly 0.031%. Specimen: thymus tissue. These receptor sequences come from a boy less than two years old with a congenital heart defect but otherwise immunologically healthy.

J is TRBJ2-5 and V is TRBV5-6, with 9 bases aligning to TRBD1. The J segment lost 2 bases and the V segment lost 2 bases, leaving 10 bases of the junction unmatched. The germline CDR1 and CDR2 sequences are SGHDT and YYEEEE. The CDR3 sequence is 17 residues long. CDR3 protein: CASSFPTGGGDQETQYF. In DNA form, the CDR3 reads TGTGCCAGCAGCTTCCCGACAGGGGGTGGGGATCAAGAGACCCAGTACTTC. Drawing the rest from reference TRBV5-6 and TRBJ2-5, the complete variable domain is DAGVTQSPTHLIKTRGQQVTLRCSPKSGHDTVSWYQQALGQGPQFIFQYYEEEERQRGNFPDRFSGHQFPNYSSELNVNALLLGDSALYLCASSFPTGGGDQETQYFGPGTRLLVL.

CDR3 in DNA: TGTGCCAGCAGTCCAACGGGTCTAGCCAAAAACATTCAGTACTTC. Protein sequence: CASSPTGLAKNIQYF. This chain joins TRBV27 and TRBJ2-4; D gene unclear. Germline CDR1 and CDR2: MNHEY and SMNVEV (reference sequence). Trimming shortened V by 5 bases and J by 0 bases, and 11 bases separated the two germline ends. CDR3 length: 15 residues.

This clone was recorded a few times. J is TRBJ1-1 and V is TRBV5-6; a weak D match, TRBD1 (6 bases). The CDR3 contains 15 residues. From germline, CDR1 is SGHDT and CDR2 YYEEEE. The V end was cut by 4 bases, the J end by 1 base, with 14 bases between. CDR3 DNA: TGTGCCAGCAGCCATCCCGGGACACCGAACACTGAAGCTTTCTTT. Protein product: CASSHPGTPNTEAFF.

This clone was counted a single time. The chain couples TRBV2 to TRBJ1-4; D gene uncertain. Germline assignment: CDR1 SNHLY and CDR2 FYNNEI. Trimming left V 3 bases short and J 12 bases short, with 8 bases between. This CDR3 is built from 11 residues. The CDR3 sequence is CASSELRELFF. CDR3 DNA sequence: TGTGCCAGCAGTGAGCTCCGAGAACTGTTTTTT.

This sequence joins TRBV10-2 and TRBJ1-3; D is undetermined. CDR3 length: 12 residues. Trimming shortened V by 7 bases and J by 3 bases, and 7 bases separated the two germline ends. Germline CDR1 is WSHSY and CDR2 is SAAADI. The chain's CDR3 is CASTRGGNTIYF. The DNA of the CDR3 is TGCGCCAGCACTAGAGGTGGAAACACCATATATTTT.

The V call is TRBV2, the J call TRBJ1-5; perhaps TRBD1 as D (6 bases). Germline loops: CDR1 SNHLY, CDR2 FYNNEI. This CDR3 is built from 16 residues. V dropped 4 bases and J dropped 2 bases, with 15 bases sitting between them. CDR3 loop: CASSAKQGGGNQPQHF. The CDR3 nucleotides read TGTGCCAGCAGTGCAAAACAGGGAGGGGGCAATCAGCCCCAGCATTTT.

The CDR3 reads CAWSVHALDRSNTEAFF. CDR3 DNA sequence: TGTGCCTGGAGTGTACACGCCCTGGACAGGTCGAACACTGAAGCTTTCTTT. The rearrangement links TRBV30 to TRBJ1-1; 7 nucleotides line up with TRBD1. The CDR3 spans 17 residues. V trimming: 0 bases; J trimming: 1 base; junction bases outside the gene matches: 11. Looked up from germline, CDR1 is GTSNPN and CDR2 is SVGIG (reference sequence).

This chain links TRBV28 with TRBJ2-7; 7 positions match TRBD2. The CDR3 contains 21 residues. The V gene end was trimmed by 6 bases and the J gene end by 4 bases; junction bases not matched to a gene: 30. CDR1 MDHEN and CDR2 SYDVKM come from the germline V gene. In nucleotides, the CDR3 is TGTGCCAGCAGCTCCCCCGCCTTGGGGGAGGGCCCATCCCCCGAGACATACGAGCAGTACTTC. This sequence encodes CASSSPALGEGPSPETYEQYF.

This clone was seen once. The J gene is TRBJ2-7, the V gene TRBV7-2; possibly TRBD1 for D (5 bases). Germline lookup yields CDR1 SGHTA and CDR2 FQGNSA. The V end was cut by 3 bases, the J end by 2 bases, with 11 bases between. CDR3 length equals 14 residues. The CDR3: CASSLTDPPYEQYF. The CDR3 bases are TGTGCCAGCAGCTTGACAGATCCGCCCTACGAGCAGTACTTC.

V gene TRBV4-1 combines with J gene TRBJ1-5; D unclear. Trimming pared 0 bases from V and 2 bases from J, leaving 8 bases between. CDR1 is MGHRA, CDR2 YSYEKL, per germline. The CDR3 covers 15 residues. DNA of the CDR3: TGCGCCAGCAGCCAAGATCAGAGGGGCAATCAGCCCCAGCATTTT. Amino acid sequence: CASSQDQRGNQPQHF.

V usage is TRBV19 and J usage is TRBJ2-5; 7 positions match TRBD2. The ends lost 5 bases at V and 7 bases at J; junction bases unmatched: 13. Germline assignment: CDR1 LNHDA and CDR2 SQIVND (reference sequence). CDR3 length equals 15 residues. CDR3 amino acids: CASSSNKGPGGTQYF. The CDR3 DNA reads as TGTGCCAGTAGTTCCAACAAGGGCCCGGGAGGGACCCAGTACTTC.

This clone was seen once. The gene calls are TRBV14 and TRBJ2-5; D perhaps matches TRBD2 (8 bases). The CDR3 has 16 residues. Germline CDR1 and CDR2: SGHDN and FVKESK. Deletions cut 4 bases from V and 4 bases from J, with 19 bases between. The CDR3 loop is CASSPGGSGVRETQYF. The CDR3 nucleotides are TGTGCCAGCAGCCCAGGGGGTAGCGGGGTCCGAGAGACCCAGTACTTC.

V is TRBV29-1 and J is TRBJ1-1, with 8 bases aligning to TRBD1. This CDR3 has 13 amino acids. CDR1 is SQVTM and CDR2 is ANQGSEA in the germline V gene. With V trimmed by 6 bases and J by 2 bases, 5 bases remained unmatched. The CDR3 sequence: CSVDRGKNTEAFF. The CDR3 coding sequence is TGCAGCGTCGACAGGGGTAAAAACACTGAAGCTTTCTTT. Drawing the rest from reference TRBV29-1 and TRBJ1-1, the complete variable domain is SAVISQKPSRDICQRGTSLTIQCQVDSQVTMMFWYRQQPGQSLTLIATANQGSEATYESGFVIDKFPISRPNLTFSTLTVSNMSPEDSSIYLCSVDRGKNTEAFFGQGTRLTVV.